This TCR beta chain was found in a study of shared clonotypes between healthy human individuals. The CDR3 consists of 15 residues. V was pared by 3 bases and J by 2 bases, with 7 bases of the junction left unmatched. The germline V gene encodes CDR1 SGHRS and CDR2 YFSETQ. Here immunoSEQ multiplex PCR was the method, and the copy in TCRdb shows in-frame clones only, minus some. Of approximately 2.4 million clones detected, 95% appear once; the ten largest clones hold 0.1% to 0.15%. The V and J genes are TRBV5-1 and TRBJ2-5; the match to TRBD1 covers 7 bases. The TCR comes from a man aged 18 to 29 in good health. Sequencing was carried out using naive CD4+ T cells sorted from blood. Subset of the sample: CD45RA+ positively selected. CDR3 sequence: CASSYETGAQETQYF. CDR3 DNA sequence: TGCGCCAGCAGCTATGAAACAGGGGCGCAAGAGACCCAGTACTTC.